These T cell receptor beta chains were read from a single sample in a study of blood T cell repertoires in COVID-19. Repertoires were generated with immunoSEQ multiplex PCR, while TCRdb's copy carries only in-frame clones and drops some. The sample consists of roughly 100,000 clones, around 81% of them appearing once. The sequenced sample consisted of peripheral blood. The receptor set was obtained from a man older than 75 with acute or convalescent COVID-19. CDR3s include the opening cysteine and the closing phenylalanine or tryptophan. The D gene is left open where the match is weak. Some rows mark clone size as missing; the rest say once, few, many or name a class of expanded clone.

j_gene: TRBJ1-2; abundance: -; v_gene: TRBV3-1/TRBV3-2; d_gene: TRBD1; CDR3aa: CASSPRQGLDPLYGYTF; CDR3nt: TGTGCCAGCAGCCCTCGACAGGGGCTAGACCCCCTCTATGGCTACACCTTC
j_gene: TRBJ1-1; abundance: -; v_gene: TRBV27; d_gene: -; CDR3aa: CASSLSGDSEAFF; CDR3nt: TGTGCCAGCAGTTTATCCGGCGACAGTGAAGCTTTCTTT
j_gene: TRBJ2-7; abundance: once; v_gene: TRBV29-1; d_gene: TRBD1; CDR3aa: CSVLTTGEAQYF; CDR3nt: TGCAGCGTTTTAACGACAGGGGAGGCGCAGTACTTC
j_gene: TRBJ1-5; abundance: -; v_gene: TRBV2; d_gene: -; CDR3aa: CASSAQERQPQHF; CDR3nt: TGTGCCAGCAGTGCACAAGAGCGTCAGCCCCAGCATTTT
j_gene: TRBJ2-1; abundance: -; v_gene: TRBV18; d_gene: TRBD1; CDR3aa: CASSPRQGAGYNEQFF; CDR3nt: TGTGCCAGCTCACCACGACAGGGGGCCGGGTACAATGAGCAGTTCTTC
j_gene: TRBJ2-5; abundance: once; v_gene: TRBV28; d_gene: -; CDR3aa: CASTPDRRETQYF; CDR3nt: TGTGCCAGCACCCCGGACAGAAGAGAGACCCAGTACTTC
j_gene: TRBJ1-1; abundance: once; v_gene: TRBV5-8; d_gene: TRBD1; CDR3aa: CASSFNFGTGGTEAFF; CDR3nt: TGTGCCAGCAGCTTTAATTTCGGGACAGGGGGCACTGAAGCTTTCTTT
j_gene: TRBJ2-7; abundance: -; v_gene: TRBV13; d_gene: -; CDR3aa: CASSSHRLAYEQYF; CDR3nt: TGTGCCAGCAGCTCCCACAGGTTGGCCTACGAGCAGTACTTC
j_gene: TRBJ1-4; abundance: -; v_gene: TRBV30; d_gene: TRBD1; CDR3aa: CAWSGQGAANEKLFF; CDR3nt: TGTGCCTGGAGCGGACAGGGGGCAGCTAATGAAAAACTGTTTTTT
j_gene: TRBJ2-7; abundance: -; v_gene: TRBV7-2; d_gene: -; CDR3aa: CASSIRQVSYEQYF; CDR3nt: TGTGCCAGCAGCATTAGACAGGTATCCTACGAGCAGTACTTC
j_gene: TRBJ1-5; abundance: -; v_gene: TRBV7-8; d_gene: -; CDR3aa: CASSAGGSSNQPQHF; CDR3nt: TGTGCCAGCAGCGCCGGGGGTAGTAGCAATCAGCCCCAGCATTTT
j_gene: TRBJ2-5; abundance: -; v_gene: TRBV5-4; d_gene: TRBD1; CDR3aa: CASSSGQGQETQYF; CDR3nt: TGTGCCAGCAGCTCCGGACAGGGGCAAGAGACCCAGTACTTC
j_gene: TRBJ1-5; abundance: -; v_gene: TRBV10-3; d_gene: TRBD1; CDR3aa: CAISDQGQGGQPQHF; CDR3nt: TGTGCCATCAGTGACCAGGGACAGGGAGGTCAGCCCCAGCATTTT
j_gene: TRBJ2-7; abundance: -; v_gene: TRBV5-8; d_gene: TRBD1; CDR3aa: CASSQGQRRDEQYF; CDR3nt: TGTGCCAGCAGCCAGGGACAGAGAAGGGACGAGCAGTACTTC
j_gene: TRBJ1-3; abundance: once; v_gene: TRBV28; d_gene: -; CDR3aa: CASAGKGVGNTIYF; CDR3nt: TGTGCCAGCGCCGGTAAAGGGGTAGGAAACACCATATATTTT
j_gene: TRBJ1-6; abundance: -; v_gene: TRBV6-5; d_gene: TRBD1; CDR3aa: CASSETGNSPLHF; CDR3nt: TGTGCCAGCAGCGAGACAGGGAATTCACCCCTCCACTTT
j_gene: TRBJ1-3; abundance: -; v_gene: TRBV7-9; d_gene: -; CDR3aa: CASSSGWQGSGNTIYF; CDR3nt: TGTGCCAGCAGCTCCGGTTGGCAGGGCTCTGGAAACACCATATATTTT
j_gene: TRBJ2-7; abundance: -; v_gene: TRBV5-8; d_gene: TRBD1; CDR3aa: CASSVKGQGAYEQYF; CDR3nt: TGTGCCAGCAGCGTGAAGGGACAGGGGGCCTACGAGCAGTACTTC
j_gene: TRBJ2-1; abundance: -; v_gene: TRBV7-6; d_gene: TRBD1; CDR3aa: CASSSGSGGKDEQFF; CDR3nt: TGTGCCAGCAGCTCAGGGTCAGGGGGCAAAGATGAGCAGTTCTTC
j_gene: TRBJ2-7; abundance: few; v_gene: TRBV5-1; d_gene: TRBD1; CDR3aa: CASSSDRSEQYF; CDR3nt: TGCGCCAGCAGCTCGGACAGGTCGGAGCAGTACTTC
j_gene: TRBJ2-1; abundance: -; v_gene: TRBV11-2; d_gene: -; CDR3aa: CASSSERTPYNEQFF; CDR3nt: TGTGCCAGCAGCTCAGAGCGGACTCCCTACAATGAGCAGTTCTTC
j_gene: TRBJ2-7; abundance: few; v_gene: TRBV6-1; d_gene: -; CDR3aa: CASSERGTQQYF; CDR3nt: TGTGCCAGCAGTGAAAGGGGAACGCAGCAGTACTTC